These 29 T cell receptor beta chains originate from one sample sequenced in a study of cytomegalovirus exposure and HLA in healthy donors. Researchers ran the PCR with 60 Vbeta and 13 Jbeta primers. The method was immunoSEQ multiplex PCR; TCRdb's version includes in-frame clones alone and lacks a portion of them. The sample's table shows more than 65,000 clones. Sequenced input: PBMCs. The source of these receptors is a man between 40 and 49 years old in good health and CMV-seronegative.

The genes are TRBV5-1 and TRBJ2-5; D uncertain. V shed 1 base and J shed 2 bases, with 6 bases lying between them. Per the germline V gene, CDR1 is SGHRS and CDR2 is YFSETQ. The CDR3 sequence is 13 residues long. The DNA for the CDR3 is TGCGCCAGCAGCTTGATGACTCAAGAGACCCAGTACTTC. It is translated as CASSLMTQETQYF. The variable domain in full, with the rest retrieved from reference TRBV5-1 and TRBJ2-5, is KAGVTQTPRYLIKTRGQQVTLSCSPISGHRSVSWYQQTPGQGLQFLFEYFSETQRNKGNFPGRFSGRQFSNSRSEMNVSTLELGDSALYLCASSLMTQETQYFGPGTRLLVL.

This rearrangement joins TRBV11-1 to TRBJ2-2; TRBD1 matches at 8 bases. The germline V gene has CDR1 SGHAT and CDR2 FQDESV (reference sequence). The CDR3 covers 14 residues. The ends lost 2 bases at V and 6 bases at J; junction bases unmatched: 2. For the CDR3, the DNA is TGTGCCAGCAGCTTAAACAGGGGGGCCGGGGAGCTGTTTTTT. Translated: CASSLNRGAGELFF.

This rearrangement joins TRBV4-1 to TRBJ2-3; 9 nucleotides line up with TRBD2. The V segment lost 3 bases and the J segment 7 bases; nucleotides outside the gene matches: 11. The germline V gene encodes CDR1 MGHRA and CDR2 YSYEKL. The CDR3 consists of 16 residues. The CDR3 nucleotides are TGCGCCAGCAGCCAGGCTCGAAGCGGGGGGCGACATACGCAGTATTTT. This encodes CASSQARSGGRHTQYF.

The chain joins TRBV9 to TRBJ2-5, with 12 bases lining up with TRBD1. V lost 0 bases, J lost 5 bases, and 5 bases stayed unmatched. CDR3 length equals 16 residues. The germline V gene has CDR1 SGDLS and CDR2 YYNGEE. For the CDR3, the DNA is TGTGCCAGCAGCGTAGAGGGGACAGGGGGCTGGGAGACCCAGTACTTC. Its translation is CASSVEGTGGWETQYF.

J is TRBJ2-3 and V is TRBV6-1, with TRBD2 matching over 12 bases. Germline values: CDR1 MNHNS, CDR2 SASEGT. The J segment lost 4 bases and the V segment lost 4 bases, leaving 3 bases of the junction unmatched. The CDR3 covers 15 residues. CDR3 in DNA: TGTGCCAGCAGTGTTCTAGCGGGGGGGCCAGATACGCAGTATTTT. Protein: CASSVLAGGPDTQYF.

The CDR3 loop reads CASSLEPYEQYF. The CDR3 DNA reads as TGTGCCAGCAGCTTGGAGCCCTACGAGCAGTACTTC. The rearrangement joins TRBV5-6 to TRBJ2-5; D not certain. The J call is in doubt because the DNA end fits TRBJ2-7 better. Germline lookup yields CDR1 SGHDT and CDR2 YYEEEE. This CDR3 has 12 amino acids.

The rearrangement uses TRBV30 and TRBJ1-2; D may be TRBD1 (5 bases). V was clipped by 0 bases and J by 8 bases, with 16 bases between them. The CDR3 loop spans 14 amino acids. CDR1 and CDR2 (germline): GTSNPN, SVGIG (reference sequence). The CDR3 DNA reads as TGTGCCTGGAGTGTTAGGGGATCCCAGGGAGGCTACACCTTC. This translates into CAWSVRGSQGGYTF.

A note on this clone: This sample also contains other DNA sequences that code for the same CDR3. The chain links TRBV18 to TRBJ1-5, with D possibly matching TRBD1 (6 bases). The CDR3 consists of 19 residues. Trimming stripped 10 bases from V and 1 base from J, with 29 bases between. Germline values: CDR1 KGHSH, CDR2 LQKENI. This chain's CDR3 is CATFPGHSTGNMSNQPQHF. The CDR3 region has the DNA TGTGCCACTTTCCCCGGTCACTCCACAGGGAATATGAGCAATCAGCCCCAGCATTTT.

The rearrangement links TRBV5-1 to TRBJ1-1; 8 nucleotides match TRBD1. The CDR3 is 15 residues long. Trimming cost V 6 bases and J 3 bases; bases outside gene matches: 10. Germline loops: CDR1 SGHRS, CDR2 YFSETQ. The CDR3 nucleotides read TGCGCCAGCACACGGACACAGGGGGAGTACACTGAAGCTTTCTTT. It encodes CASTRTQGEYTEAFF. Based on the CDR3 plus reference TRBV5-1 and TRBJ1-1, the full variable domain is KAGVTQTPRYLIKTRGQQVTLSCSPISGHRSVSWYQQTPGQGLQFLFEYFSETQRNKGNFPGRFSGRQFSNSRSEMNVSTLELGDSALYLCASTRTQGEYTEAFFGQGTRLTVV.

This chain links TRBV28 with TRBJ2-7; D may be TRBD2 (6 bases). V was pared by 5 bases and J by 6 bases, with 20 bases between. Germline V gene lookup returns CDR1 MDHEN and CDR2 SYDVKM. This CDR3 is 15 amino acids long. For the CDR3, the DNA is TGTGCCAGCAGTGGGGGTGGGGGAGGCAGGGTCGAGCAGTACTTC. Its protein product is CASSGGGGGRVEQYF.

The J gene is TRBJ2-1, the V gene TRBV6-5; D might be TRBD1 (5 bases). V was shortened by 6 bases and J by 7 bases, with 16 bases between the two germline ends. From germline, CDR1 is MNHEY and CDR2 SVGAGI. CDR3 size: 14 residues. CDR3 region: CASSPITHRNEQFF. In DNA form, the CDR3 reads TGTGCCAGCAGCCCTATAACCCACAGGAATGAGCAGTTCTTC.

CDR3 coding DNA: TGTGCCAGCAGCTTTGGGACCCCGGGGGGGAACACTGAAGCTTTCTTT. This translates into CASSFGTPGGNTEAFF. This chain joins TRBV7-9 and TRBJ1-1, with D perhaps matching TRBD1 (5 bases). The CDR3 contains 16 residues. Germline CDR1 is SEHNR and CDR2 is FQNEAQ (reference sequence). The germline V and J ends were trimmed by 3 bases and 1 base, with 15 bases remaining between them.

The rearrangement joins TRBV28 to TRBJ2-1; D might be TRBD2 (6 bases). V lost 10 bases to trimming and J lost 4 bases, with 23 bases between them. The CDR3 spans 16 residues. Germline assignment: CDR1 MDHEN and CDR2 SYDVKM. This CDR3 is CATQPLRGSRYNEQFF. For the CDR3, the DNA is TGTGCCACCCAGCCCTTGCGGGGCTCGAGGTACAATGAGCAGTTCTTC.

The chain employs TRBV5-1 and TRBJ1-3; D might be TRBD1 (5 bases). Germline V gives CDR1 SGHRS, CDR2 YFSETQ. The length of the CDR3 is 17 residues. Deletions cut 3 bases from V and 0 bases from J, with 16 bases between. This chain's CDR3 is CASSSGGGGHSGNTIYF. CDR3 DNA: TGCGCCAGCAGCTCCGGGGGAGGCGGCCACTCTGGAAACACCATATATTTT. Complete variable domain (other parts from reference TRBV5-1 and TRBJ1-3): KAGVTQTPRYLIKTRGQQVTLSCSPISGHRSVSWYQQTPGQGLQFLFEYFSETQRNKGNFPGRFSGRQFSNSRSEMNVSTLELGDSALYLCASSSGGGGHSGNTIYFGEGSWLTVV.

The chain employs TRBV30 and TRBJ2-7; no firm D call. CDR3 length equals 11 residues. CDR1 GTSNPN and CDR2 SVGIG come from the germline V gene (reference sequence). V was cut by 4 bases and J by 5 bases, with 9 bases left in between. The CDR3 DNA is TGTGCCTGGATACGGGTAGACGAGCAGTACTTC. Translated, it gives CAWIRVDEQYF.

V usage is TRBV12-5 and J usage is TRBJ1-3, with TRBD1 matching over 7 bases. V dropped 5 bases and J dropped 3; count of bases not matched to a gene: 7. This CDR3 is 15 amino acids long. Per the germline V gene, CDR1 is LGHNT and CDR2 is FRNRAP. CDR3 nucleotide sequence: TGTGCTAGTGGTCCGGGGACAGTCGGTGGAAACACCATATATTTT. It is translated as CASGPGTVGGNTIYF.

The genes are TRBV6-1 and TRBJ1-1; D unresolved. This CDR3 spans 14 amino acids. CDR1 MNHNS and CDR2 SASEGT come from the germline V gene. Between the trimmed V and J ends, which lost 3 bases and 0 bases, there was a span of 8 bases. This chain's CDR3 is CASSDYGMNTEAFF. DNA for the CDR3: TGTGCCAGCAGTGATTACGGGATGAACACTGAAGCTTTCTTT.

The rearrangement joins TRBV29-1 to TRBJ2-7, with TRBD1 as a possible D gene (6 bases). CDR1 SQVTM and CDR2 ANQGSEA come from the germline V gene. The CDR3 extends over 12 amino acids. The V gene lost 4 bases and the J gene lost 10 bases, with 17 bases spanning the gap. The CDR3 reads CSVGQGTAPQYF. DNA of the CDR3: TGCAGCGTTGGCCAGGGGACGGCTCCACAGTACTTC.

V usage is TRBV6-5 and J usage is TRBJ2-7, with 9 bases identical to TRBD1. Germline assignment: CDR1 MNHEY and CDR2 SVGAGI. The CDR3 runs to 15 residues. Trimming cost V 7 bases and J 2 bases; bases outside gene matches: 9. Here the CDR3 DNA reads TGTGCCAGCAATCCGACAGGGGGTTCCCCCTACGAGCAGTACTTC. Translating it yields CASNPTGGSPYEQYF.

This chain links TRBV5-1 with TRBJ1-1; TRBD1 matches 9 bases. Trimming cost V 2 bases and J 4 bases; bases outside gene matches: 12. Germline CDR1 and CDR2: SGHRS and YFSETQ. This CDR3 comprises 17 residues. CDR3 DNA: TGCGCCAGCAGCTTAGACGGGACAGGGAAATTGGGCACTGAAGCTTTCTTT. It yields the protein CASSLDGTGKLGTEAFF.

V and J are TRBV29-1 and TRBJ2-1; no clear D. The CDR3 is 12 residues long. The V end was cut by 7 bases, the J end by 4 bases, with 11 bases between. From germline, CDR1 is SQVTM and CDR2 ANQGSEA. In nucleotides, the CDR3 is TGCAGCGAGACATCAGGTTACAATGAGCAGTTCTTC. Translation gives CSETSGYNEQFF.

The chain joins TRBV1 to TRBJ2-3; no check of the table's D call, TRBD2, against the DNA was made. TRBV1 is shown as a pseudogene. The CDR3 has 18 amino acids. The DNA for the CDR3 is TGCACCAGCAGCCAAATTCGAGAGGGGGGGTTTAGCACAGATACGCAGTATTTT. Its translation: CTSSQIREGGFSTDTQYF.

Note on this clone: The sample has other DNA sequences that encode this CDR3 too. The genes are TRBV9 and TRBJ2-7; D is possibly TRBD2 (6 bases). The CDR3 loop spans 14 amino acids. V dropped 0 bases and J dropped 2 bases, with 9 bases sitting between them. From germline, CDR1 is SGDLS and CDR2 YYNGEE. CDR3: CASSVGAGTYEQYF. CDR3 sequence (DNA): TGTGCCAGCAGCGTAGGCGCGGGGACCTACGAGCAGTACTTC.

This CDR3 is CASSEQGKNTGELFF. CDR3 bases: TGTGCCAGCAGTGAACAGGGAAAGAACACCGGGGAGCTGTTTTTT. This chain joins TRBV2 and TRBJ2-2; perhaps TRBD1 as D (5 bases). Trimming removed 2 bases at V and 1 base at J, with 8 bases between. The CDR3 sequence is 15 residues long. Germline lookup yields CDR1 SNHLY and CDR2 FYNNEI.

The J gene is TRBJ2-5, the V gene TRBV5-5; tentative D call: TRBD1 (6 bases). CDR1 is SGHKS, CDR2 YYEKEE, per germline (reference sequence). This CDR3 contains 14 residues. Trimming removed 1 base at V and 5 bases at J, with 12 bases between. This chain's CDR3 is CASSLSGQTETQYF. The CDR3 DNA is TGTGCCAGCAGCTTGAGCGGACAGACGGAGACCCAGTACTTC.

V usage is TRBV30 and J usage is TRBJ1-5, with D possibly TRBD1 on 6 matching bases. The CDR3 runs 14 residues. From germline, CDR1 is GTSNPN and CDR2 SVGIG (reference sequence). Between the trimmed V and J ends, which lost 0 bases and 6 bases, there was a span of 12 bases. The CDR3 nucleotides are TGTGCCTGGAGTGTAACAGGGCATCGTCAGCCCCAGCATTTT. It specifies CAWSVTGHRQPQHF.

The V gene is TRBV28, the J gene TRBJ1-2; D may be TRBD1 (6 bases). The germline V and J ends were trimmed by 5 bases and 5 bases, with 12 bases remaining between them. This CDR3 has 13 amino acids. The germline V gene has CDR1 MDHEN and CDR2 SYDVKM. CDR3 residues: CASSPTGKYGYTF. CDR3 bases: TGTGCCAGCAGTCCAACAGGGAAGTATGGCTACACCTTC.

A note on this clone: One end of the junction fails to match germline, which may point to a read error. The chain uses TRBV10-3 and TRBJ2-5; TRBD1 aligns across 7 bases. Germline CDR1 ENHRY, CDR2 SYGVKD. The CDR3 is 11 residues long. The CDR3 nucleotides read TGTGCCATCAGTGATATGGGACAGCCGCACTTC. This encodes CAISDMGQPHF.

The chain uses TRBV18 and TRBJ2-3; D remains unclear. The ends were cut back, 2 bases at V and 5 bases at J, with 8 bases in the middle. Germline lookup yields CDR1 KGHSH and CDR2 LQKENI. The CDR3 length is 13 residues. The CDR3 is CASSPNPGDTQYF. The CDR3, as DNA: TGTGCCAGCTCACCAAACCCGGGAGATACGCAGTATTTT.